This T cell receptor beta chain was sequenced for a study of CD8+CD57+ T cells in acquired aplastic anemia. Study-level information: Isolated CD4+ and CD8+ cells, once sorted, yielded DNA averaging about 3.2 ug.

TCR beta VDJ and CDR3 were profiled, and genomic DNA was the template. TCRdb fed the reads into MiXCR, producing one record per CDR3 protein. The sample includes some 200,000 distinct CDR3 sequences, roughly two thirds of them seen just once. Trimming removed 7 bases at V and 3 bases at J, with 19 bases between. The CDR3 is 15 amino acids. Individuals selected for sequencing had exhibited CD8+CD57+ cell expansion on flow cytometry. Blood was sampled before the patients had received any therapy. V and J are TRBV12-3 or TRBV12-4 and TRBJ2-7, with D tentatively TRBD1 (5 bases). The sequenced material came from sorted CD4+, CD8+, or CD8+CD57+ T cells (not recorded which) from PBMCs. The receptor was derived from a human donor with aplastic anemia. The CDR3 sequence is CASNTNSAGNYEQYF. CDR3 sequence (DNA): TGTGCCAGCAATACCAACTCGGCAGGGAACTACGAGCAGTACTTC.